The clone carrying this T cell receptor (beta chain) was counted many times. Patients were excluded for uncontrolled infection, other autoimmune disease, pregnancy or lactation. Thyroid ultrasound, orbital computed tomography, clinical symptoms, and serum thyroxine and TRAb underpinned diagnoses. RNA transcripts gave rise to amplified TCR beta CDR3 regions. With the HTBI primer set, the TCR CDR3 went through a first round of RT-PCR. From the multiplex PCR reads, TCRdb called clonotypes with MiXCR, one entry per CDR3 protein. The sample shows about 260,000 distinct CDR3 sequences, around a quarter of them seen only once. This specimen comes from a study of T cells in Graves' hyperthyroidism and ophthalmopathy. CDR1 is DFQATT and CDR2 is SNEGSKA in the germline V gene (reference sequence). With 1 base clipped from V and 0 bases from J, the junction kept 1 base outside the gene matches. The CDR3 covers 14 residues.

V and J are TRBV20-1 and TRBJ2-7; 9 nucleotides align to TRBD2. Sequencing input: blood. The receptor comes from a man aged 35-49 years with Graves' hyperthyroidism that later progressed to Graves' ophthalmopathy. This CDR3 is CSARASGNSYEQYF. The DNA of the CDR3 is TGCAGTGCTAGAGCTAGCGGGAACTCCTACGAGCAGTACTTC.